This is a list of T cell receptor beta chains from one sample in a study of molecular identifiers for immune sequencing clone quantification. TCRdb redid the calling of the PCR reads with MiXCR, one entry per CDR3 protein. This sample has hundreds of thousands of distinct CDR3 sequences, with 25% found just once. The sequencing input was naive CD8+ T cells from blood, with Jurkat cell RNA spiked in. The receptors here all came from a human donor in good health. Some libraries in this study had Jurkat cell RNA spiked in. Each CDR3 is given with its conserved first and last residue. Fields, in order: V gene, J gene, D gene, clone size, CDR3 protein, CDR3 DNA. D genes are given only for firm matches. Size values are once, few and many counts, or a class for expanded clones, and some rows have none.

>TRBV19|TRBJ2-3|TRBD1|few
CASSTQNRGRTDTQYF
TGTGCCAGTAGTACGCAAAACAGGGGACGCACAGATACGCAGTATTTT
>TRBV7-9|TRBJ2-3|TRBD2|many
CASSPLAGEGADTQYF
TGTGCCAGCAGCCCGCTAGCGGGAGAAGGGGCAGATACGCAGTATTTT
>TRBV30|TRBJ1-1|NA|few
CAWSAPYRKQAFF
TGTGCCTGGAGTGCCCCATACAGGAAACAAGCTTTCTTT
>TRBV27|TRBJ1-6|TRBD1|few
CASSFTGGDSPLHF
TGTGCCAGCAGTTTCACAGGGGGGGATTCACCCCTCCACTTT
>TRBV12-3/TRBV12-4|TRBJ2-1|NA|NA
CASSLAGQGGDEQFF
TGTGCCAGCAGTTTAGCAGGACAGGGAGGGGATGAGCAGTTCTTC
>TRBV12-3/TRBV12-4|TRBJ2-5|NA|NA
CASSLRASPRETQYF
TGTGCCAGCAGTTTAAGGGCAAGCCCCCGGGAGACCCAGTACTTC
>TRBV14|TRBJ2-3|NA|NA
CASSQEAVPLTDTQYF
TGTGCCAGCAGCCAAGAGGCTGTTCCACTCACAGATACGCAGTATTTT
>TRBV7-9|TRBJ2-5|NA|NA
CASSLGEVIQETQYF
TGTGCCAGCAGCTTAGGAGAGGTTATTCAAGAGACCCAGTACTTC
>TRBV6-5|TRBJ1-5|TRBD1|many
CASSYSTVRTGNQPQHF
TGTGCCAGCAGTTACTCAACCGTAAGGACAGGGAATCAGCCCCAGCATTTT
>TRBV3-1|TRBJ2-3|TRBD2|few
CASSQDVAGGLTDTQYF
TGTGCCAGCAGCCAAGATGTGGCGGGGGGACTCACAGATACGCAGTATTTT
>TRBV7-9|TRBJ2-6|NA|NA
CASSEKGGTGANVLTF
TGTGCCAGCAGCGAGAAAGGGGGGACTGGGGCCAACGTCCTGACTTTC
>TRBV12-3/TRBV12-4|TRBJ1-3|NA|NA
CASRLNTIYF
TGTGCCAGCCGCTTAAACACCATATATTTT
>TRBV4-1|TRBJ2-5|TRBD2|NA
CASSQDLAGLETQYF
TGCGCCAGCAGCCAAGACCTAGCGGGTCTGGAGACCCAGTACTTC
>TRBV5-6|TRBJ1-4|NA|many
CASSSTPDFNEKLFF
TGTGCCAGCAGCTCTACTCCGGACTTTAATGAAAAACTGTTTTTT
>TRBV7-2|TRBJ2-7|NA|NA
CARRPGPGYAQYF
TGTGCCCGCCGCCCCGGGCCTGGCTACGCGCAGTACTTC
>TRBV7-9|TRBJ2-7|TRBD2|few
CASSIGTSGRACSYEQYF
TGTGCCAGCAGCATCGGGACTAGCGGGAGGGCCTGCTCCTACGAGCAGTACTTC
>TRBV5-8|TRBJ2-6|TRBD2|many
CASKLAFFGANVLTF
TGTGCCAGCAAACTAGCGTTCTTTGGGGCCAACGTCCTGACTTTC
>TRBV4-2|TRBJ1-5|TRBD1|many
CASSQEIKSQGAQPQHF
TGTGCCAGCAGCCAAGAAATCAAGAGTCAGGGGGCTCAGCCCCAGCATTTT
>TRBV29-1|TRBJ2-2|TRBD2|many
CSVTSGAHTGELFF
TGCAGCGTCACTAGCGGGGCTCACACCGGGGAGCTGTTTTTT
>TRBV11-2|TRBJ2-1|NA|few
CASSPRAGGSYNEQFF
TGTGCCAGCAGCCCAAGGGCGGGCGGCTCCTACAATGAGCAGTTCTTC
>TRBV2|TRBJ2-7|NA|few
CASTDGNYEQYF
TGTGCCAGCACTGACGGGAACTACGAGCAGTACTTC
>TRBV27|TRBJ2-4|NA|few
CASSLVATATLGAKNIQYF
TGTGCCAGCAGTTTAGTCGCGACAGCCACGCTGGGGGCCAAAAACATTCAGTACTTC
>TRBV16|TRBJ2-7|TRBD1|many
CASSQGQSLYEQYF
TGTGCCAGCAGCCAGGGACAGAGCCTTTACGAGCAGTACTTC
>TRBV5-3|TRBJ2-3|TRBD2|many
CATHKRGSTDTQYF
TGTGCCACCCACAAGCGGGGGAGCACAGATACGCAGTATTTT
>TRBV5-4|TRBJ1-1|NA|many
CASSPDGALSEAFF
TGTGCCAGCAGCCCTGACGGGGCTCTCTCTGAAGCTTTCTTT
>TRBV28|TRBJ2-7|NA|many
CASSPTGRYYEQYF
TGTGCCAGCAGCCCCACGGGACGGTACTACGAGCAGTACTTC
>TRBV9|TRBJ2-2|TRBD1|few
CASSPRPGDRGLTGELFF
TGTGCCAGCAGCCCACGCCCGGGTGACAGGGGGCTTACCGGGGAGCTGTTTTTT
>TRBV7-6|TRBJ2-1|TRBD1|NA
CASSYSRGQVSNEQFF
TGTGCCAGCAGTTACAGCCGGGGACAGGTCTCCAATGAGCAGTTCTTC
>TRBV4-1|TRBJ1-1|NA|many
CASSQDQMGGTEAFF
TGCGCCAGCAGCCAAGATCAGATGGGGGGGACTGAAGCTTTCTTT
>TRBV3-1|TRBJ1-2|NA|many
CASSHQGTPALYGYTF
TGTGCCAGCAGCCATCAAGGGACACCGGCTTTGTATGGCTACACCTTC
>TRBV9|TRBJ2-7|TRBD1|many
CASSVVGTGSSYEQYF
TGTGCCAGCAGCGTAGTGGGGACAGGCAGCTCCTACGAGCAGTACTTC
>TRBV4-3|TRBJ2-6|NA|many
CASSQALGANVLTF
TGCGCCAGCAGCCAAGCTCTTGGGGCCAACGTCCTGACTTTC
>TRBV4-3|TRBJ2-7|NA|many
CASSQDVQLYEQYF
TGCGCCAGCAGCCAAGACGTACAGCTCTACGAGCAGTACTTC
>TRBV7-6|TRBJ2-7|NA|NA
CASSLGGQIDEQYF
TGTGCCAGCAGCTTAGGCGGGCAGATCGACGAGCAGTACTTC
>TRBV6-2/TRBV6-3|TRBJ2-3|NA|many
CASSYLFSTDTQYF
TGTGCCAGCAGTTACTTGTTTAGCACAGATACGCAGTATTTT
>TRBV6-2/TRBV6-3|TRBJ2-1|NA|many
CASSYANEQFF
TGTGCCAGCAGTTACGCGAATGAGCAGTTCTTC
>TRBV12-3/TRBV12-4|TRBJ2-7|NA|many
CASSLSRDEQYF
TGTGCCAGCAGTTTAAGCAGGGACGAGCAGTACTTC
>TRBV19|TRBJ2-7|TRBD2|few
CASSSNAGLAGAPSYEQYF
TGTGCCAGTAGTTCGAACGCAGGACTAGCGGGAGCCCCCTCCTACGAGCAGTACTTC
>TRBV6-4|TRBJ2-5|NA|many
CASTWEQQETQYF
TGTGCCAGTACCTGGGAACAACAAGAGACCCAGTACTTC
>TRBV6-5|TRBJ1-1|NA|many
CASRNSLNTEAFF
TGTGCCAGCAGAAATTCTTTGAACACTGAAGCTTTCTTT